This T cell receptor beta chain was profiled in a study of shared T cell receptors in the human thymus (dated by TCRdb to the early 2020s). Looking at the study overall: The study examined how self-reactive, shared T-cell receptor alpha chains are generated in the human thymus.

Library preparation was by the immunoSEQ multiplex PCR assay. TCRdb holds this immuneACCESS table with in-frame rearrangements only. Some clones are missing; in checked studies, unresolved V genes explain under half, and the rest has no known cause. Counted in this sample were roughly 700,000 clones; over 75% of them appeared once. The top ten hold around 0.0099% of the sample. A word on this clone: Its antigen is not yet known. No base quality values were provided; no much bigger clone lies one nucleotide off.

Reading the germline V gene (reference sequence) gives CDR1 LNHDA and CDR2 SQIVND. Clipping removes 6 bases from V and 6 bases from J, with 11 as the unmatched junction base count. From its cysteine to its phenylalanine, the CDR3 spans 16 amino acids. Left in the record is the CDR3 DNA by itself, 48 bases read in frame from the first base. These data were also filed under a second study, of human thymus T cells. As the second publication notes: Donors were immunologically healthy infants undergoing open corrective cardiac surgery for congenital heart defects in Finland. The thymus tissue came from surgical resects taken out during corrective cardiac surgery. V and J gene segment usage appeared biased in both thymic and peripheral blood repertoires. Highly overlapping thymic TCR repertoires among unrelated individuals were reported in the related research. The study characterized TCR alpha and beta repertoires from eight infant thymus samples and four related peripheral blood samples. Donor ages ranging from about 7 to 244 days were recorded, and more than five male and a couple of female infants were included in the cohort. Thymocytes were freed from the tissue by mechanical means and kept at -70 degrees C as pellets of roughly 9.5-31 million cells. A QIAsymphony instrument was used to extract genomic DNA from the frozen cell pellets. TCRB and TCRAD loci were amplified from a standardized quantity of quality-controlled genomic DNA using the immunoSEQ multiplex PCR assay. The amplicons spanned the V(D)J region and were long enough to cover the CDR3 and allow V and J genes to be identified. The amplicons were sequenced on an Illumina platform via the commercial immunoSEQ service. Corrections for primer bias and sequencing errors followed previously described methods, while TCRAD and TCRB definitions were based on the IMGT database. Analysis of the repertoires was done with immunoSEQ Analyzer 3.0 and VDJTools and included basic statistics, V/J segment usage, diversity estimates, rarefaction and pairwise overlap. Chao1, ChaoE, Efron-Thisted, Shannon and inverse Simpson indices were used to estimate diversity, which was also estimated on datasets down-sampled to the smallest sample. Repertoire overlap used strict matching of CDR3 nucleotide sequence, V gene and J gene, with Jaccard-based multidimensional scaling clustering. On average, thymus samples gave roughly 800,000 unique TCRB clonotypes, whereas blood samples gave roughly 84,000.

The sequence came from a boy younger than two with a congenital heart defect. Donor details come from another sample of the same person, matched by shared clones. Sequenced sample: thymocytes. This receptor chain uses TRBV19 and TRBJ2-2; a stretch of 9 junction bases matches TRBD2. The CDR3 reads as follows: CASSLRTSELAGELFF. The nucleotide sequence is TGTGCCAGTAGCCTCCGGACTAGCGAGTTGGCCGGGGAGCTGTTTTTT.